Detailed here is one TCR beta chain. Its antigen is unidentified. TCRdb fed the 5' RACE reads into MiXCR, producing one record per CDR3 protein. The table includes just over 350,000 distinct CDR3 sequences, roughly 20% detected once. CDR1 and CDR2 (germline): SEHNR, FQNEAQ (reference sequence). The J segment lost 5 bases and the V segment lost 2 bases, leaving 7 bases of the junction unmatched. The length of the CDR3 is 16 residues. These data originate in a study of CD8 T cells in ankylosing spondylitis. The study, taken as a whole, reports: From matched ankylosing spondylitis synovial fluid, disease-linked clones were reportedly recovered at significantly enriched levels. Some motif variants were previously reported in reactive arthritis synovial fluid and blood. For ankylosing spondylitis blood, a TCR beta motif of seven to nine highly homologous variants appeared characteristic.

The V gene is TRBV7-9, the J gene TRBJ2-3; 10 bases fit TRBD2. Specimen: blood, either unsorted or a sorted T cell fraction (not recorded which). This sequence was found in a male donor with ankylosing spondylitis or in good health (not recorded which). CDR3 protein: CASSLSAGGPQDTQYF. CDR3 nucleotides: TGTGCCAGCAGCTTATCAGCGGGGGGGCCTCAAGATACGCAGTATTTT.